The 7 T cell receptor beta chains below come from one sample, sequenced in a study of T cell changes during pregnancy in multiple sclerosis (dated by TCRdb to the late 2010s). Libraries were prepared through the immunoSEQ multiplex PCR assay. TCRdb re-hosts the immuneACCESS table, in-frame sequences only. Its copies lack some clones; in the studies checked, an unresolved V gene accounts for under half of them, and the cause for the rest is not known. Across this sample there are over 60,000 clones, with 90% to 95% seen only once. Clones ranked in the top ten supply about 0.31% of the sample. The source material was CD4+ T cells from peripheral blood mononuclear cells, sampled in the third trimester of pregnancy. The receptors shown here come from a female donor in good health, enrolled as a control in a pregnancy study.

The chain has TRBV10-1 and TRBJ2-5; 12 bases align to TRBD2. V lost 8 bases and J lost 3; bases outside the gene matches: 7. This CDR3 spans 15 amino acids. Germline V gene sequence: CDR1 WNHNN, CDR2 SYGVQD (reference sequence). This CDR3 is CASLTSGGTKETQYF. The CDR3 DNA reads TGCGCCAGCCTCACTAGCGGGGGGACGAAAGAGACCCAGTACTTC.

The CDR3 protein is CASSADLGTGYGNTIYF. In DNA form, the CDR3 reads TGTGCCAGCAGCGCGGACCTCGGGACAGGTTATGGAAACACCATATATTTT. The chain combines TRBV9 with TRBJ1-3, with 8 bases matching TRBD1. CDR3 size: 17 residues. Unmatched junction bases numbered 11, after V lost 3 bases and J lost 3 bases. CDR1 SGDLS and CDR2 YYNGEE come from the germline V gene.

The chain carries TRBV7-2 and TRBJ1-2, with D unclear. The CDR3 is 15 residues long. Per the germline V gene, CDR1 is SGHTA and CDR2 is FQGNSA. V was pared by 5 bases and J by 7 bases, with 20 bases between. The CDR3 loop is CASSAIAPGYSGYTF. CDR3 nucleotides: TGTGCCAGCAGCGCGATAGCCCCGGGGTATTCTGGCTACACCTTC. The whole variable domain, filled in from reference TRBV7-2 and TRBJ1-2, reads GAGVSQSPSNKVTEKGKDVELRCDPISGHTALYWYRQSLGQGLEFLIYFQGNSAPDKSGLPSDRFSAERTGGSVSTLTIQRTQQEDSAVYLCASSAIAPGYSGYTFGSGTRLTVV.

This sequence joins TRBV7-2 and TRBJ1-4; D is unresolved. The CDR3 extends over 13 amino acids. V dropped 1 base and J dropped 7 bases, with 7 bases sitting between them. CDR1 SGHTA and CDR2 FQGNSA come from the germline V gene. CDR3 loop: CASSLGEIEKLFF. The DNA of the CDR3 is TGTGCCAGCAGCTTAGGGGAGATTGAAAAACTGTTTTTT.

The chain links TRBV7-4 to TRBJ1-4; 7 bases align to TRBD1. J lost 3 bases, V lost 5 bases, and 9 bases had no gene match. The CDR3 is 16 amino acids. The germline gives CDR1 SGHVT, CDR2 SQSDAQ. CDR3 in DNA: TGTGCCAGCAGCGCGGCGAGGGGGCGGGCTAATGAAAAACTGTTTTTT. As protein: CASSAARGRANEKLFF.

This CDR3 is CASSLSAGASWYF. CDR3 sequence (DNA): TGTGCCAGCAGTTTATCGGCAGGGGCTAGTTGGTACTTC. J is TRBJ2-7 and V is TRBV27; D possibly corresponds to TRBD1 (6 bases). Germline CDR1 is MNHEY and CDR2 is SMNVEV (reference sequence). Trimming took 0 bases from V and 12 from J, leaving 15 bases between them. This CDR3 spans 13 amino acids.

The rearrangement links TRBV29-1 to TRBJ1-2, with D possibly matching TRBD1 (5 bases). Between the trimmed V and J ends, which lost 6 bases and 7 bases, there was a span of 21 bases. The germline CDR1 and CDR2 sequences are SQVTM and ANQGSEA. The CDR3 covers 14 residues. The CDR3, as DNA: TGCAGCGTCCTTACGTTGGGGGGTCCCTTTGGCTACACCTTC. This codes for CSVLTLGGPFGYTF.